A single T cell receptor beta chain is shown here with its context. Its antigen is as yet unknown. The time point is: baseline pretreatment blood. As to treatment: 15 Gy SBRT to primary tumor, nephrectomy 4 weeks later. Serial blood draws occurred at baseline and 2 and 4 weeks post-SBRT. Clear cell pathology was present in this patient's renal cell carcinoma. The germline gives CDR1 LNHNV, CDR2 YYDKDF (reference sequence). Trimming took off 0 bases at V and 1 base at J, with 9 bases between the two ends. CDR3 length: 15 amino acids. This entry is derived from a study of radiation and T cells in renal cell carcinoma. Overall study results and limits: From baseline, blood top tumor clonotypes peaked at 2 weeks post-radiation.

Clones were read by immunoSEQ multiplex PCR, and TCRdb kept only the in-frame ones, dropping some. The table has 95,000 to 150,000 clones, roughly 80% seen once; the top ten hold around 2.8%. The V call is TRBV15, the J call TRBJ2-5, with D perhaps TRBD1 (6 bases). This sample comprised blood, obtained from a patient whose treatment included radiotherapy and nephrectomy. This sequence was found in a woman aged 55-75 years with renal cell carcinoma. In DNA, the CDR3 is TGTGCCACCAGCAGAGATCCAGGGGCCCAAGAGACCCAGTACTTC. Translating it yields CATSRDPGAQETQYF.